This T cell receptor beta chain derives from a study of post-analysis software for immune sequencing data. A word on this clonotype: Its antigen is unknown.

Unique-molecular-identifier-tagged TCR beta cDNA libraries were used. TCRdb passed the PCR reads through MiXCR, listing each CDR3 protein once. This table has around 700,000 distinct CDR3 sequences, roughly three fifths appearing once. Trimming left V 6 bases short and J 0 bases short, with 14 bases between. The CDR3 sequence is 16 residues long. Study-wide findings and caveats: About 5 TRBV segments (TRBV5-6, TRBV5-1 and TRBV20-1 among them) occurred more frequently in patients than in controls.

Material for sequencing was blood. The TCR originated in a girl aged 2 to 10 with multiple sclerosis. The chain links TRBV12-3 or TRBV12-4 to TRBJ2-2, with D possibly being TRBD1 (5 bases). Here the CDR3 reads CASSPVRTPNTGELFF. The DNA for the CDR3 is TGTGCCAGCAGCCCGGTCCGGACACCGAACACCGGGGAGCTGTTTTTT.